These 18 T cell receptor beta chains came from one sample sequenced in a study of cutaneous CD30+ T cell lymphoproliferative disorder and hepatitis E. Libraries were prepared by immunoSEQ multiplex PCR; TCRdb keeps only in-frame clonotypes and omits some of them. Here the sample spans thousands of clones, about 74% being singletons. Sequencing used blood. The source of these receptors is a human donor with a cutaneous T cell lymphoproliferative disorder associated with hepatitis E virus.

The rearrangement joins TRBV27 to TRBJ1-3; 8 nucleotides line up with TRBD1. Per germline, CDR1 MNHEY and CDR2 SMNVEV (reference sequence). Trimming cost V 5 bases and J 2 bases; bases outside gene matches: 17. The CDR3 has 19 amino acids. CDR3 region: CASSPLNQAGGYTGNTIYF. The CDR3 DNA is TGTGCCAGCAGTCCCCTAAATCAAGCAGGGGGCTATACTGGAAACACCATATATTTT.

The V and J genes are TRBV4-1 and TRBJ2-5; D gene ambiguous. Germline V gene lookup returns CDR1 MGHRA and CDR2 YSYEKL. CDR3 length: 11 amino acids. Trimming took off 0 bases at V and 5 bases at J, with 1 base between the two ends. CDR3 bases: TGCGCCAGCAGCCAAGAGGAGACCCAGTACTTC. As protein: CASSQEETQYF.

The rearrangement links TRBV7-2 to TRBJ2-5, with TRBD1 matching over 8 bases. CDR3 length: 18 residues. V gave up 3 bases and J gave up 2 bases; unmatched junction bases: 14. Germline CDR1 is SGHTA and CDR2 is FQGNSA. CDR3 protein: CASSLFLGQGSSQETQYF. The CDR3 nucleotides read TGTGCCAGCAGCTTGTTTCTCGGACAGGGCTCTTCTCAAGAGACCCAGTACTTC.

The genes are TRBV30 and TRBJ1-1; D gene ambiguous. In germline, CDR1 is GTSNPN, CDR2 SVGIG (reference sequence). The CDR3 loop spans 13 amino acids. V lost 6 bases, J lost 0 bases, and 11 bases lay in between. The CDR3 region has the DNA TGTGCCTGTCACCGGGAGATGAACACTGAAGCTTTCTTT. Translated: CACHREMNTEAFF.

The V and J genes are TRBV10-3 and TRBJ2-7; D ambiguous. The V end was cut by 2 bases, the J end by 1 base, with 6 bases between. The CDR3 covers 13 residues. Germline CDR1 reads ENHRY; CDR2 reads SYGVKD. In DNA, the CDR3 is TGTGCCATCAGTGAGGGAACTTCCTACGAGCAGTACTTC. Translated: CAISEGTSYEQYF.

The chain combines TRBV2 with TRBJ2-1, with 12 nucleotides matching TRBD2. Germline CDR1 is SNHLY and CDR2 is FYNNEI. There are 14 residues in the CDR3. With 6 bases clipped from V and 7 bases from J, the junction kept 4 bases outside the gene matches. CDR3 amino acids: CASRRGLAGNEQFF. The CDR3 region has the DNA TGTGCCAGCAGACGCGGACTAGCGGGGAATGAGCAGTTCTTC.

This chain links TRBV4-3 with TRBJ1-3; D perhaps matches TRBD1 (5 bases). The V and J ends lost 0 bases and 0 bases respectively, with 9 bases between them. In germline, CDR1 is LGHNA, CDR2 YSLEER. The CDR3 is made up of 16 amino acids. CDR3 protein: CASSQDGRGSGNTIYF. DNA for the CDR3: TGCGCCAGCAGCCAAGACGGTAGGGGCTCTGGAAACACCATATATTTT.

The chain couples TRBV29-1 to TRBJ2-3; 7 bases are shared with TRBD2. This CDR3 contains 11 residues. The J segment lost 3 bases and the V segment lost 7 bases, leaving 1 base of the junction unmatched. CDR1 is SQVTM and CDR2 is ANQGSEA in the germline V gene. In nucleotides, the CDR3 is TGCAGCGGGGGGGGGACAGATACGCAGTATTTT. It is translated as CSGGGTDTQYF.

This chain uses TRBV19 with TRBJ2-1; D gene unclear. Trimming took off 7 bases at V and 0 bases at J, with 10 bases between the two ends. The CDR3 length is 14 residues. In germline, CDR1 is LNHDA, CDR2 SQIVND (reference sequence). As DNA, the CDR3 is TGTGCCAGTAAGAAGGATAGCTCCTACAATGAGCAGTTCTTC. It translates to CASKKDSSYNEQFF.

V gene TRBV5-1 combines with J gene TRBJ2-2; TRBD1 matches at 7 bases. The V and J ends lost 4 bases and 3 bases, in that order; junction bases with no gene match: 0. Per the germline V gene, CDR1 is SGHRS and CDR2 is YFSETQ. This CDR3 contains 13 residues. The CDR3 reads CASSQGDTGELFF. DNA of the CDR3: TGCGCCAGCAGCCAGGGGGACACCGGGGAGCTGTTTTTT.

The V and J genes are TRBV5-1 and TRBJ2-7; 14 positions match TRBD2. Trimming removed 2 bases from V and 5 bases from J; junction bases left unmatched: 3. The length of the CDR3 is 15 residues. CDR1 and CDR2 (germline): SGHRS, YFSETQ. This CDR3 is CASSLRGLAGDEQYF. CDR3 bases: TGCGCCAGCAGCTTAAGGGGACTAGCGGGAGACGAGCAGTACTTC. The entire variable domain, with the rest obtained from reference TRBV5-1 and TRBJ2-7, is as follows: KAGVTQTPRYLIKTRGQQVTLSCSPISGHRSVSWYQQTPGQGLQFLFEYFSETQRNKGNFPGRFSGRQFSNSRSEMNVSTLELGDSALYLCASSLRGLAGDEQYFGPGTRLTVT.

The chain employs TRBV5-4 and TRBJ2-7; TRBD2 might be the D (6 bases). V was trimmed by 4 bases and J by 0 bases, leaving 14 bases between them. The CDR3 is 15 residues long. CDR1 is SGHNT and CDR2 is YYREEE in the germline V gene (reference sequence). This CDR3 is CASSAGLQDSYEQYF. The DNA of the CDR3 is TGTGCCAGCAGCGCTGGACTACAAGACTCCTACGAGCAGTACTTC.

The chain employs TRBV28 and TRBJ1-5; D may be TRBD1 (5 bases). The germline V gene encodes CDR1 MDHEN and CDR2 SYDVKM. The CDR3 length is 16 residues. V shed 3 bases and J shed 1 base, with 13 bases lying between them. The CDR3: CASSFFGASSNQPQHF. Here the CDR3 DNA reads TGTGCCAGCAGTTTCTTTGGGGCCAGCAGCAATCAGCCCCAGCATTTT.

V and J are TRBV11-2 and TRBJ1-1; D unresolved. This CDR3 comprises 13 residues. Looked up from germline, CDR1 is SGHAT and CDR2 is FQNNGV. V lost 1 base to trimming and J lost 2 bases, with 5 bases between them. CDR3 nucleotide sequence: TGTGCCAGCAGCTTAGGGGGTAACACTGAAGCTTTCTTT. This translates into CASSLGGNTEAFF.

With regard to this clone: An end of the junction does not agree with germline; a read error may underlie this. The sample carries other DNA sequences with the same CDR3. The V call is TRBV19, the J call TRBJ1-2, with D hard to call. The CDR3 spans 11 residues. Germline loops: CDR1 LNHDA, CDR2 SQIVND (reference sequence). Here the CDR3 reads CASSISVRYTF. The CDR3 coding sequence is TGTGCCAGTAGTATATCGGTCCGCTATACCTTC.

V usage is TRBV7-2 and J usage is TRBJ2-1; 8 positions match TRBD1. CDR3 size: 15 residues. V lost 1 base and J lost 4; bases outside the gene matches: 3. Germline V lookup: CDR1 SGHTA, CDR2 FQGNSA. CDR3 amino acids: CASSLEDRAYNEQFF. CDR3 nucleotide sequence: TGTGCCAGCAGCTTAGAGGACAGGGCATACAATGAGCAGTTCTTC.

CDR3 in amino acids: CAIKGTGTTEAFF. In DNA, the CDR3 is TGTGCCATCAAGGGGACAGGGACTACTGAAGCTTTCTTT. The chain carries TRBV10-3 and TRBJ1-1, with 9 bases aligning to TRBD1. Per germline, CDR1 ENHRY and CDR2 SYGVKD. V shed 7 bases and J 5 bases; nucleotides not matched to a gene: 5. CDR3 length: 13 residues.

This rearrangement joins TRBV7-7 to TRBJ2-7; D gene unclear. Trimming left V 8 bases short and J 0 bases short, with 17 bases between. The germline gives CDR1 SSHAT, CDR2 FNYEAQ (reference sequence). This CDR3 contains 15 residues. The CDR3 reads CASSLNGSDSYEQYF. Written as DNA, the CDR3 is TGTGCCAGCTCCCTAAACGGATCAGACTCCTACGAGCAGTACTTC.